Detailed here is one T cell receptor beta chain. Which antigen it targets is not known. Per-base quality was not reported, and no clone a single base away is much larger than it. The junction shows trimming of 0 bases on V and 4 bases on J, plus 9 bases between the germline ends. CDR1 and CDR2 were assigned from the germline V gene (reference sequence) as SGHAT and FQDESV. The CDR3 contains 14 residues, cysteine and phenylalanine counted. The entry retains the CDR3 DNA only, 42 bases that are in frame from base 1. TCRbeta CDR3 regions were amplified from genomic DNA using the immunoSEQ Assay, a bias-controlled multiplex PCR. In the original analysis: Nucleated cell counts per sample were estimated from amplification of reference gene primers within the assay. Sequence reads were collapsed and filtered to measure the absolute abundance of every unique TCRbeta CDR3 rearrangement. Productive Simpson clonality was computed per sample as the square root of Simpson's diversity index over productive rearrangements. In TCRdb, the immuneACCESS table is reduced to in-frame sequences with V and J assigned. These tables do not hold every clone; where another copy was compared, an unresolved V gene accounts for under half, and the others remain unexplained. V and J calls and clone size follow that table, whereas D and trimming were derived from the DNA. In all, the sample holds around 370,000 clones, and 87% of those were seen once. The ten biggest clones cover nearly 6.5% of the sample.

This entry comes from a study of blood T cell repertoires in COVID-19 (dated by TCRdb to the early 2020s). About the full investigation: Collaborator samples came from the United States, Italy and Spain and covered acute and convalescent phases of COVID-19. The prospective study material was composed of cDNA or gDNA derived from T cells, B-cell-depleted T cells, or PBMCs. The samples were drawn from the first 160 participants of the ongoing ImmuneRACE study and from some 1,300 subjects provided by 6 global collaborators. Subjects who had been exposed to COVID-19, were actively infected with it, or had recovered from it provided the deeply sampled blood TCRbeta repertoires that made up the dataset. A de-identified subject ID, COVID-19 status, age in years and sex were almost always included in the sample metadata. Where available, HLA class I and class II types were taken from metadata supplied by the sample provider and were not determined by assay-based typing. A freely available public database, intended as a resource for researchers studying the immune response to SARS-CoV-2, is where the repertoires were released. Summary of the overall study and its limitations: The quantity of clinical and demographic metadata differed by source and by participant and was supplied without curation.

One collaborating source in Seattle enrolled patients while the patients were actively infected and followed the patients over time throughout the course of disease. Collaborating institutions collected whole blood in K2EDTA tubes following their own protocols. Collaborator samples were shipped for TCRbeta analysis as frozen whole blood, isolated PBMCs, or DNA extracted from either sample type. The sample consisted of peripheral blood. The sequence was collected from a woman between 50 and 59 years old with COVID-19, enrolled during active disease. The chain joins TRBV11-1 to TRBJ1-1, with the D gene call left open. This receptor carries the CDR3 CASSLARGPTEAFF. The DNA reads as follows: TGTGCCAGCAGCTTAGCGCGTGGGCCCACTGAAGCTTTCTTT.